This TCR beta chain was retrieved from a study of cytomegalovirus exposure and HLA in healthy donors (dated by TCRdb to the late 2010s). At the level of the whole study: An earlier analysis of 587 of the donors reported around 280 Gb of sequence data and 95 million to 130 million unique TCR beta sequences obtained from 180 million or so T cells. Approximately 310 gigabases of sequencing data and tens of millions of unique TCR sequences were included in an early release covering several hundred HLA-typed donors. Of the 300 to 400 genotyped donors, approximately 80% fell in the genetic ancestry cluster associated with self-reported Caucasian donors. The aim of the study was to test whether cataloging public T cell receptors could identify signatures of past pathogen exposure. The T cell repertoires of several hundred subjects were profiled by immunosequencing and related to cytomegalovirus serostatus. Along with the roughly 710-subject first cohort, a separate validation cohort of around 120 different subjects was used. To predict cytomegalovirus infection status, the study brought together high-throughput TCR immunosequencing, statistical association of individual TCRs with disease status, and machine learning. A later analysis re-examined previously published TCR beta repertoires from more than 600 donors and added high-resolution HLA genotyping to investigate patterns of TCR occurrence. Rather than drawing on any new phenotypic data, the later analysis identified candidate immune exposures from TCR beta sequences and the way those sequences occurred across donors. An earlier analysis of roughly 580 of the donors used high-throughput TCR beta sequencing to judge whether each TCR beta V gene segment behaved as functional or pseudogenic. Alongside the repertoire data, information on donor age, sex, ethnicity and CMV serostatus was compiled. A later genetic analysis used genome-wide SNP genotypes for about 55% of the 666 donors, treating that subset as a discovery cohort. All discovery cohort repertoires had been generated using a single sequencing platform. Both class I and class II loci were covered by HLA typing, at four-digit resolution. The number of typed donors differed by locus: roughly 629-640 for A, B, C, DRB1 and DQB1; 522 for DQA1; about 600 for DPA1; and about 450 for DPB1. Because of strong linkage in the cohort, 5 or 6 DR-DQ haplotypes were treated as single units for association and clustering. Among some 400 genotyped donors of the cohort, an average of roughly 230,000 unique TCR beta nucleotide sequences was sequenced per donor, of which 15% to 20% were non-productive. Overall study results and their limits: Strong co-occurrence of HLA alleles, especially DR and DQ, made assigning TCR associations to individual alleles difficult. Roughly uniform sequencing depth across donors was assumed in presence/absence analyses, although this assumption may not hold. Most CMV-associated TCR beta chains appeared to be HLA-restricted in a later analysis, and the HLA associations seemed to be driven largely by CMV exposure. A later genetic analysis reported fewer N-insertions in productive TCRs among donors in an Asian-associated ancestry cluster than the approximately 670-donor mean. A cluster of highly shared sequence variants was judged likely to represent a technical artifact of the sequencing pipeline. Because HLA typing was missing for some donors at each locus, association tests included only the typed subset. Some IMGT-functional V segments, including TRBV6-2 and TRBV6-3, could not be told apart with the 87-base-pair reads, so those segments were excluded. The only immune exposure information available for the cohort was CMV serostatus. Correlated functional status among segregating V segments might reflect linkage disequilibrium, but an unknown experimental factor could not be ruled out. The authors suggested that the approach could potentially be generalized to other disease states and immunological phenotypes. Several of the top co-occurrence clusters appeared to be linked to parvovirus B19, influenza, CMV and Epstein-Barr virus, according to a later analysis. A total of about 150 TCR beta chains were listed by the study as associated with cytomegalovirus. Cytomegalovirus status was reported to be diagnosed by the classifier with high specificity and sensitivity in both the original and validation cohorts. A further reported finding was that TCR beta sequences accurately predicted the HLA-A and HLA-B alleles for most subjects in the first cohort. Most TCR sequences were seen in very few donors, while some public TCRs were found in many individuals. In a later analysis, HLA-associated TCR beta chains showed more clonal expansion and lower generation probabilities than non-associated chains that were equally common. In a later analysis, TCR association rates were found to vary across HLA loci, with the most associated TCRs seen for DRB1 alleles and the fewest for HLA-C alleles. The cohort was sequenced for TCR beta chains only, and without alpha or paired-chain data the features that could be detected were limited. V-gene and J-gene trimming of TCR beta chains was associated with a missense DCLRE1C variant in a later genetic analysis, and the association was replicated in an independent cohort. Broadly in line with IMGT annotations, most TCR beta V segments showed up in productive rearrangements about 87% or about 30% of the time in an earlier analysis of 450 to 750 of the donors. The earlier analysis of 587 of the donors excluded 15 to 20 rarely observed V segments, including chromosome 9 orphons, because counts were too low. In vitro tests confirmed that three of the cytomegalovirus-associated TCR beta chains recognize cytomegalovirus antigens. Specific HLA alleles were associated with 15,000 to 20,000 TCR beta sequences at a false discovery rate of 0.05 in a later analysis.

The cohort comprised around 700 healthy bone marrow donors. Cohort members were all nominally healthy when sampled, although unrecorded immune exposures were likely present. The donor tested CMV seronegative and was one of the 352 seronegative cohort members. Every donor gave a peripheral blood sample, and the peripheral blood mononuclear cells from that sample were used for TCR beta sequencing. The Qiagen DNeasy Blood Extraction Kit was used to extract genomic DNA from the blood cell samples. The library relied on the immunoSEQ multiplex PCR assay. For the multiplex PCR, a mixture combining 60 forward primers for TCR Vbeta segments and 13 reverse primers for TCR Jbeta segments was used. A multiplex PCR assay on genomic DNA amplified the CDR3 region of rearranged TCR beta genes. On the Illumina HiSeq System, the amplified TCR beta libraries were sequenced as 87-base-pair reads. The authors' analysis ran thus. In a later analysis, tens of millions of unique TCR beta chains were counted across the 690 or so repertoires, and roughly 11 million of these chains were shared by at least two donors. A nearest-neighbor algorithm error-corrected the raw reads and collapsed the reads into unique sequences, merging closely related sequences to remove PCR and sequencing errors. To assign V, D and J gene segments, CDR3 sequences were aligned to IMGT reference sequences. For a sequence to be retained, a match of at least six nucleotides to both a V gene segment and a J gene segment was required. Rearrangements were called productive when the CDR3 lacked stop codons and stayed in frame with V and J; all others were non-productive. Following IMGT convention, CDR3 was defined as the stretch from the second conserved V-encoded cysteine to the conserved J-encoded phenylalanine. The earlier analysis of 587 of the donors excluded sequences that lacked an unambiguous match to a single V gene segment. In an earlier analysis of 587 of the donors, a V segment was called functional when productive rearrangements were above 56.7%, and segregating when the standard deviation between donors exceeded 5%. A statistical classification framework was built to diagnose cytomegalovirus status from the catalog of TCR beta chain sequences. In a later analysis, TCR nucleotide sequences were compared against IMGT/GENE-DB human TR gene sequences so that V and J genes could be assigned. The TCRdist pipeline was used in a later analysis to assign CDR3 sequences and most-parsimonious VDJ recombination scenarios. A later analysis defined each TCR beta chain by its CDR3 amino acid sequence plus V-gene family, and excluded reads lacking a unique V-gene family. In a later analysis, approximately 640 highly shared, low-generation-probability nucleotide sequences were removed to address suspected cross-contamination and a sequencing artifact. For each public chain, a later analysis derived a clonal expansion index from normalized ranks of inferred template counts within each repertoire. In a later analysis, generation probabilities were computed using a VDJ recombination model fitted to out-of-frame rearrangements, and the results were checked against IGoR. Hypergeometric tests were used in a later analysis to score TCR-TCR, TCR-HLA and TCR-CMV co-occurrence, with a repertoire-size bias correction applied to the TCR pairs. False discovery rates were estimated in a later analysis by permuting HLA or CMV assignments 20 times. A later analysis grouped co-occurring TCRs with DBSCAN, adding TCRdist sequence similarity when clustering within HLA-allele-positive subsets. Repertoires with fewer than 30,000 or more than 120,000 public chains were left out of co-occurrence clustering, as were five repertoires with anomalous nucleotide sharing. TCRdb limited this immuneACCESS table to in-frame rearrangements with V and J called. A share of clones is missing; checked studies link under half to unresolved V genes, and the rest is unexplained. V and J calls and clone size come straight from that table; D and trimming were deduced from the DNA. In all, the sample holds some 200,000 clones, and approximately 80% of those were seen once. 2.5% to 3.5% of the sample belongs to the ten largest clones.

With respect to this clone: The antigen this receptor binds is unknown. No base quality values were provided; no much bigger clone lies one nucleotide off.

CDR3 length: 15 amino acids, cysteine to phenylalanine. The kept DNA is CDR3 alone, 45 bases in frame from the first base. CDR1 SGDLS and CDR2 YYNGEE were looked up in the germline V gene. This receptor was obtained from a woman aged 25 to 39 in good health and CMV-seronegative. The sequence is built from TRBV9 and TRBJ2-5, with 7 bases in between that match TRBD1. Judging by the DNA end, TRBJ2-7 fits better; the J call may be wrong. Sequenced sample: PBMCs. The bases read TGTGCCAGCAACGACCCTCGGACAGGTCAATACGAGCAGTACTTC. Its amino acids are CASNDPRTGQYEQYF.